This TCR beta chain is drawn from a study of technical replicates of blood from a handful of donors. Germline CDR1 MNHEY, CDR2 SMNVEV (reference sequence). This CDR3 has 12 residues. Trimming cost V 2 bases and J 6 bases, with 8 bases left between them. Clones were read by immunoSEQ multiplex PCR, and TCRdb kept only the in-frame ones, dropping some. In the table there are about 70,000 clones, 95% of which are singletons. This TCR was sampled from a human donor in good health. The sequenced material came from T cells isolated from PBMCs. V is TRBV27 and J is TRBJ2-7; unclear D gene. The CDR3 coding sequence is TGTGCCAGCAGTTTAATCGGTGGCGAGCAGTACTTC. Its translation is CASSLIGGEQYF.